Presented here are 31 T cell receptor beta chains from one specimen sequenced in a study of T cells in Graves' hyperthyroidism and ophthalmopathy. RNA transcripts gave rise to amplified TCR beta CDR3 regions. When the TCR CDR3 underwent first-round RT-PCR, the HTBI primer set was used. One entry per CDR3 protein results from TCRdb running MiXCR on the multiplex PCR reads. The profile covers approximately 330,000 distinct CDR3 sequences, with approximately 13% appearing a single time and roughly 33% taken by the ten largest. Sample: blood. The receptors derive from a woman aged 40 to 50 with Graves' ophthalmopathy.

This clonotype occurred many times. The chain links TRBV6-2 or TRBV6-3 to TRBJ1-1; TRBD1 is a possible D gene (6 bases). The CDR3 covers 12 residues. The ends were cut back, 5 bases at V and 7 bases at J, with 11 bases in the middle. CDR1 is MNHEY and CDR2 is SVGEGT in the germline V gene. As DNA, the CDR3 is TGTGCCAGCAGTCGAGGGACATATGAAGCTTTCTTT. Translation gives CASSRGTYEAFF.

This clonotype was seen repeatedly, ten times or more. This chain connects TRBV5-1 to TRBJ1-1, with TRBD1 matching over 8 bases. After removal of 7 bases from V and 0 bases from J, the junction contained 8 bases not matched to a gene. This CDR3 spans 15 amino acids. Germline CDR1 SGHRS, CDR2 YFSETQ. In nucleotides, the CDR3 is TGCGCCAGCCTCCCGGGGACAGGAATGAACACTGAAGCTTTCTTT. This codes for CASLPGTGMNTEAFF.

This clonotype was observed at least ten times. V usage is TRBV20-1 and J usage is TRBJ1-4; the match to TRBD1 covers 7 bases. Germline V CDR1 and CDR2: DFQATT, SNEGSKA (reference sequence). This CDR3 region has 14 residues. The V segment lost 2 bases and the J segment 8 bases; nucleotides outside the gene matches: 8. CDR3 residues: CSARNRGRSEKLFF. CDR3 coding DNA: TGCAGTGCTAGAAACAGGGGCAGATCCGAAAAACTGTTTTTT.

The gene calls are TRBV12-3 or TRBV12-4 and TRBJ2-7; D may be TRBD2 (5 bases). V dropped 8 bases and J dropped 2 bases, with 13 bases sitting between them. The CDR3 totals 13 residues. The CDR3 spells CASANRGAYEQYF. DNA for the CDR3: TGTGCCAGCGCAAACCGGGGTGCCTACGAGCAGTACTTC.

The chain employs TRBV20-1 and TRBJ2-7, with TRBD2 matching 11 bases. The J call may not be correct, given that the DNA end is closer to TRBJ2-1. This CDR3 is built from 14 residues. CDR1 is DFQATT, CDR2 SNEGSKA, per germline (reference sequence). The CDR3 spells CSAKTSGSSYEQFF. CDR3 DNA sequence: TGCAGTGCTAAAACTAGCGGGAGCTCCTACGAGCAGTTCTTC.

This clonotype was found many times. The chain has TRBV29-1 and TRBJ2-2; 7 bases are a match to TRBD1. Trimming cost V 7 bases and J 1 base; bases outside gene matches: 6. The CDR3 is 14 amino acids. Germline V gives CDR1 SQVTM, CDR2 ANQGSEA. The CDR3 here is CSAGQVWNTGELFF. The CDR3 nucleotides are TGCAGCGCTGGACAGGTCTGGAACACCGGGGAGCTGTTTTTT.

This clonotype came up a few times. The CDR3 is CASSEITVNRYGYTF. The CDR3 DNA is TGCGCCAGCAGTGAGATCACAGTGAACCGATATGGCTACACCTTC. The chain has TRBV10-2 and TRBJ1-2, with D unresolved. CDR3 length equals 15 residues. The V gene's germline CDR1 is WSHSY and CDR2 SAAADI. V shed 2 bases and J shed 5 bases, with 15 bases lying between them.

This clonotype occurred many times. The chain employs TRBV6-1 and TRBJ1-1; perhaps TRBD1 as D (5 bases). V was pared by 11 bases and J by 3 bases, with 10 bases between. CDR3 length: 11 residues. Germline values: CDR1 MNHNS, CDR2 SASEGT. The CDR3 bases are TGTGCCGGCCGGGACTACACTGAAGCTTTCTTT. Amino acids: CAGRDYTEAFF.

A few counts support this clonotype. The CDR3 DNA reads TGTGCCAGCAGTGAAGCTGCAGGGAAAGACTATGGCTACACCTTC. Encoded protein: CASSEAAGKDYGYTF. The chain recombines TRBV6-1 with TRBJ1-2, with TRBD1 as a possible D gene (5 bases). CDR1 MNHNS and CDR2 SASEGT come from the germline V gene. The CDR3 length is 15 residues. Trimming shortened V by 0 bases and J by 3 bases, and 11 bases separated the two germline ends.

CDR3 bases: TGTGCCATCAGTGATGGGCAGGGGGGTAATTCACCCCTCCACTTT. Translation: CAISDGQGGNSPLHF. The chain combines TRBV10-3 with TRBJ1-6; TRBD1 matches at 7 bases. The CDR3 covers 15 residues. J gave up 6 bases and V 3 bases, and 5 bases lay outside the gene matches. From germline, CDR1 is ENHRY and CDR2 SYGVKD.

This clonotype was observed a handful of times. The CDR3 loop is CSARDRISQETQYF. The CDR3, as DNA: TGCAGTGCTAGAGATAGAATTAGCCAAGAGACCCAGTACTTC. The rearrangement joins TRBV20-1 to TRBJ2-5; D not resolved. The V end was cut by 0 bases, the J end by 1 base, with 9 bases between. The CDR3 has 14 residues. Germline V gene sequence: CDR1 DFQATT, CDR2 SNEGSKA (reference sequence).

As DNA, the CDR3 is TGCAGTGCGATCCATCCGGGGGGGGGATTTCAAAACAATGAGCAGTTCTTC. Its protein product is CSAIHPGGGFQNNEQFF. V gene TRBV20-1 combines with J gene TRBJ2-1; TRBD2 agrees at 8 bases. The V gene end was trimmed by 6 bases and the J gene end by 5 bases; junction bases not matched to a gene: 18. This CDR3 contains 17 residues. Germline CDR1 reads DFQATT; CDR2 reads SNEGSKA (reference sequence).

Ten or more counts support this clonotype. This chain uses TRBV6-1 with TRBJ1-1; maybe TRBD1 (5 bases). The CDR3 contains 14 residues. With 6 bases removed from V and 5 bases from J, the gap between germline ends came to 16 bases. Germline V gene sequence: CDR1 MNHNS, CDR2 SASEGT. CDR3 nucleotides: TGTGCCAGCAGGGAGGGGCCCTCAATTACTGAAGCTTTCTTT. As protein: CASREGPSITEAFF.

The V gene is TRBV6-1, the J gene TRBJ1-5, with a possible D match to TRBD1 (6 bases). Germline CDR1 is MNHNS and CDR2 is SASEGT. V lost 6 bases and J 3 bases, leaving 12 bases between the germline ends. CDR3 length: 14 amino acids. CDR3 DNA sequence: TGTGCCAGCAGGTGGGGGACAAACAATCAGCCCCAGCATTTT. Its translation is CASRWGTNNQPQHF.

In this sample, this clonotype turned up many times. The chain carries TRBV18 and TRBJ2-3; TRBD2 agrees at 8 bases. Trimming at V came to 4 bases and at J to 2 bases, leaving 11 bases not matched to a gene. This CDR3 comprises 17 residues. Germline assignment: CDR1 KGHSH and CDR2 LQKENI. The chain's CDR3 is CASSRQTSGGPTDTQYF. The CDR3 region has the DNA TGTGCCAGCTCACGCCAGACCAGCGGGGGACCCACAGATACGCAGTATTTT.

This clonotype was detected ten times or more. The chain couples TRBV11-2 to TRBJ1-2, with 7 positions matching TRBD1. The CDR3 has 15 residues. CDR1 and CDR2 (germline): SGHAT, FQNNGV. After removal of 5 bases from V and 5 bases from J, the junction contained 11 bases not matched to a gene. This CDR3 is CASSPERQGFYGYTF. CDR3 nucleotides: TGTGCCAGCAGCCCCGAACGACAGGGTTTTTATGGCTACACCTTC.

This clonotype was detected a few times. The genes are TRBV28 and TRBJ2-6; the D gene is possibly TRBD1 (7 bases). Trimming took 6 bases from V and 4 from J, leaving 13 bases between them. CDR1 MDHEN and CDR2 SYDVKM come from the germline V gene. The CDR3 has 15 residues. CDR3 sequence reads: CASREGANGANVLTF. The CDR3 DNA sequence: TGTGCCAGCAGGGAGGGGGCGAACGGGGCCAACGTCCTGACTTTC.

This clonotype has ten or more counts. The chain is built from TRBV12-3 or TRBV12-4 and TRBJ2-7; 10 positions match TRBD2. The trim removed 5 bases at V and 2 bases at J, leaving 6 bases unmatched. This CDR3 is 15 amino acids long. DNA for the CDR3: TGTGCCAGCAGTACTTTAGCGGGGGGCGCCTACGAGCAGTACTTC. The encoded protein is CASSTLAGGAYEQYF.

The chain employs TRBV5-6 and TRBJ2-5; the D call may be TRBD1 or TRBD2 (7 bases each). This CDR3 has 17 amino acids. Germline CDR1 and CDR2: SGHDT and YYEEEE. The ends were cut back, 4 bases at V and 3 bases at J, with 22 bases in the middle. The CDR3 protein is CASSISQGGVSKETQYF. In DNA, the CDR3 is TGTGCCAGCAGCATATCCCAGGGGGGGGTATCCAAAGAGACCCAGTACTTC.

This clonotype was seen a handful of times. The DNA of the CDR3 is TGCAGTGCTAGAGATGAGCGGGGGCCCTATAGCAATCAGCCCCAGCATTTT. This codes for CSARDERGPYSNQPQHF. This chain connects TRBV20-1 to TRBJ1-5, with D tentatively TRBD1 (6 bases). Germline lookup yields CDR1 DFQATT and CDR2 SNEGSKA (reference sequence). This CDR3 is 17 amino acids long. The germline V and J ends were trimmed by 0 bases and 0 bases, with 15 bases remaining between them.

In its sample, this clonotype was seen many times. V is TRBV12-3 or TRBV12-4 and J is TRBJ2-2, with 10 bases aligning to TRBD1. The CDR3 consists of 16 residues. Germline trimming cut 6 bases from V and 5 bases from J; bases unmatched to any gene: 9. The CDR3 DNA is TGTGCCAGCAGCCGACCTCGGACAGGGGGAACCGGGGAGCTGTTTTTT. This codes for CASSRPRTGGTGELFF.

This clonotype was counted many times. This sequence joins TRBV12-3 or TRBV12-4 and TRBJ1-5; 10 nucleotides match TRBD1. Trimming at V came to 5 bases and at J to 6 bases, leaving 7 bases not matched to a gene. The CDR3 runs 15 residues. The CDR3 reads CASSKGTGVSQPQHF. For the CDR3, the DNA is TGTGCCAGCAGTAAAGGGACAGGGGTTAGTCAGCCCCAGCATTTT.

This clonotype was counted ten times or more. The chain is built from TRBV7-6 and TRBJ2-1; TRBD2 matches at 8 bases. The CDR3 loop spans 18 amino acids. Germline trimming cut 1 base from V and 0 bases from J; bases unmatched to any gene: 8. Germline CDR1 SGHVS, CDR2 FNYEAQ. This chain's CDR3 is CASSLVALAGPSYNEQFF. The CDR3 DNA reads as TGTGCCAGCAGCTTAGTAGCCCTAGCGGGCCCCTCCTACAATGAGCAGTTCTTC.

This clonotype has ten or more counts. The V call is TRBV20-1, the J call TRBJ2-1, with D possibly matching TRBD2 (6 bases). This CDR3 has 16 residues. CDR1 is DFQATT and CDR2 is SNEGSKA in the germline V gene (reference sequence). The V gene lost 0 bases and the J gene lost 2 bases, with 14 bases spanning the gap. The CDR3 DNA follows: TGCAGTGCTAGAGATTTTGGGGCGGGAACCTACAATGAGCAGTTCTTC. Its translation: CSARDFGAGTYNEQFF.

This clonotype was recorded at least ten times. The V call is TRBV28, the J call TRBJ1-5, with D perhaps matching TRBD1 (5 bases). The CDR3 runs to 16 residues. Trimming cost V 3 bases and J 0 bases, with 12 bases left between them. Germline V CDR1 and CDR2: MDHEN, SYDVKM. CDR3 in amino acids: CASSFGGIGSNQPQHF. The CDR3 region has the DNA TGTGCCAGCAGTTTCGGGGGAATAGGTAGCAATCAGCCCCAGCATTTT.

The CDR3 loop reads CASSMAGTGGPEAFF. In DNA form, the CDR3 reads TGTGCCAGTAGTATGGCCGGGACAGGGGGCCCTGAAGCTTTCTTT. The rearrangement links TRBV19 to TRBJ1-1, with 12 nucleotides matching TRBD1. Germline V CDR1 and CDR2: LNHDA, SQIVND (reference sequence). V dropped 3 bases and J dropped 6; count of bases not matched to a gene: 5. This CDR3 is built from 15 residues.

The chain is built from TRBV15 and TRBJ2-7; no clear D gene. Germline V gene data show CDR1 as LNHNV and CDR2 as YYDKDF (reference sequence). Trimming took 0 bases from V and 0 from J, leaving 9 bases between them. The CDR3 totals 15 residues. The CDR3: CATSRDSAVSYEQYF. For the CDR3, the DNA is TGTGCCACCAGCAGAGATTCGGCGGTCTCCTACGAGCAGTACTTC.

The chain has TRBV24-1 and TRBJ2-5, with D possibly being TRBD2 (5 bases). Germline CDR1 reads KGHDR; CDR2 reads SFDVKD. Trimming removed 0 bases from V and 2 bases from J, with 9 bases in between. The CDR3 extends over 15 amino acids. Here the CDR3 reads CATSDLGGSQETQYF. In DNA, the CDR3 is TGTGCCACCAGTGATTTGGGCGGGTCACAAGAGACCCAGTACTTC.

Turning to this clonotype: The junction does not match germline at one end; this may be a read error. This chain connects TRBV7-9 to TRBJ1-1; 12 nucleotides match TRBD1. Germline V lookup: CDR1 SEHNR, CDR2 FQNEAQ (reference sequence). The CDR3 runs 18 residues. The CDR3 DNA follows: TGTGTCAGCAGCTTAGTACCGGGACAGGGGGCTTGGAACACTGAAGCTTTCTTT. Translation: CVSSLVPGQGAWNTEAFF.

This clonotype was seen repeatedly, ten times or more. The chain links TRBV6-1 to TRBJ2-1; no clear D. Germline V CDR1 and CDR2: MNHNS, SASEGT. The CDR3 sequence is 13 residues long. V lost 0 bases to trimming and J lost 10 bases, with 10 bases between them. The CDR3 region has the DNA TGTGCCAGCAGTGAAGCGCGGAATGGGGAGCAGTTCTTC. It is translated as CASSEARNGEQFF.

This clonotype was counted between two and nine times. The chain employs TRBV2 and TRBJ2-2, with 9 positions matching TRBD2. Trimming cost V 7 bases and J 6 bases; bases outside gene matches: 9. The CDR3 totals 15 residues. The V gene's germline CDR1 is SNHLY and CDR2 FYNNEI. CDR3 sequence: CASTPFSGGPGELFF. The CDR3 DNA reads as TGTGCCAGCACACCCTTTAGCGGGGGCCCCGGGGAGCTGTTTTTT.